What follows are 7 T cell receptor beta chains derived from one specimen sequenced in a study of radiotherapy plus CTLA-4 blockade in lung cancer. Only in-frame clones appear in the TCRdb table, and some are missing; sequencing was by immunoSEQ multiplex PCR. This table holds around 70,000 clones, around 86% found once. The source material was peripheral blood, sampled from a patient treated with radiotherapy plus ipilimumab. The receptors originated from a human donor with non-small cell lung cancer that progressed on radiotherapy plus ipilimumab.

The CDR3, as DNA: TGTGCCAGTAGTACCCCCACAGGGCCGGACGGCTACACCTTC. Translating it yields CASSTPTGPDGYTF. V is TRBV19 and J is TRBJ1-2; a weak D match, TRBD1 (6 bases). V was pared by 4 bases and J by 8 bases, with 17 bases between. The germline V gene encodes CDR1 LNHDA and CDR2 SQIVND (reference sequence). CDR3 length equals 14 residues. The full variable domain, completed using reference TRBV19 and TRBJ1-2, is DGGITQSPKYLFRKEGQNVTLSCEQNLNHDAMYWYRQDPGQGLRLIYYSQIVNDFQKGDIAEGYSVSREKKESFPLTVTSAQKNPTAFYLCASSTPTGPDGYTFGSGTRLTVV.

Remarks on this clone: This CDR3 is also generated by other DNA sequences in the sample. The chain has TRBV19 and TRBJ1-5; no clear D. Germline-derived CDR1 and CDR2 are LNHDA and SQIVND (reference sequence). V gave up 7 bases and J gave up 7 bases, with 11 bases separating them. CDR3 size: 12 residues. CDR3 residues: CASKYGGQPQHF. In DNA form, the CDR3 reads TGTGCCAGTAAATACGGCGGCCAGCCCCAGCATTTT.

The J gene is TRBJ1-1, the V gene TRBV29-1; weak D call: TRBD1 (6 bases). With 2 bases removed from V and 5 bases from J, the gap between germline ends came to 18 bases. Germline CDR1 reads SQVTM; CDR2 reads ANQGSEA. The CDR3 length is 15 residues. The DNA of the CDR3 is TGCAGCGTTGAAAGTTGGAGGGCGCAGGGGACTGAAGCTTTCTTT. This encodes CSVESWRAQGTEAFF.

The rearrangement joins TRBV5-1 to TRBJ2-5; 7 bases agree with TRBD2. CDR1 is SGHRS, CDR2 YFSETQ, per germline. The V segment lost 4 bases and the J segment 4 bases; nucleotides outside the gene matches: 7. The CDR3 is 14 amino acids. The CDR3: CASSPSGVGETQYF. In nucleotides, the CDR3 is TGCGCCAGCAGCCCCAGCGGGGTAGGAGAGACCCAGTACTTC.

The chain links TRBV7-9 to TRBJ2-1; D is possibly TRBD1 (6 bases). Trimming shortened V by 0 bases and J by 8 bases, and 11 bases separated the two germline ends. The CDR3 length is 14 residues. Germline assignment: CDR1 SEHNR and CDR2 FQNEAQ (reference sequence). Here the CDR3 reads CASSLATGSHEQFF. The DNA of the CDR3 is TGTGCCAGCAGCTTAGCGACAGGCAGCCATGAGCAGTTCTTC.

CDR3 loop: CATSLQGTDTQYF. In DNA, the CDR3 is TGTGCCACGAGTTTACAGGGGACAGATACGCAGTATTTT. The V gene is TRBV7-3, the J gene TRBJ2-3, with TRBD1 identical over 7 bases. The CDR3 runs to 13 residues. Looked up from germline, CDR1 is SGHTA and CDR2 is FQGTGA. V was pared by 10 bases and J by 3 bases, with 7 bases of the junction left unmatched.

The rearrangement uses TRBV7-8 and TRBJ2-5; 9 bases line up with TRBD2. CDR1 and CDR2 (germline): SGHVS, FQNEAQ. The CDR3 is 14 residues long. J was trimmed by 4 bases and V by 3 bases; bases with no gene match: 3. The CDR3 here is CASSLVAGVETQYF. CDR3 bases: TGTGCCAGCAGCTTGGTAGCGGGAGTAGAGACCCAGTACTTC.